This TCR beta chain was observed in a study of regulatory T cells in long-lasting Graves disease (dated by TCRdb to the early 2020s). For context, the study as a whole: Persistent Graves' disease was defined as antithyroid drug treatment for over 5 years with persistently positive TSH receptor autoantibodies. Antithyroid drugs had been taken for about 10.3 years on average by persistent Graves' disease patients in the clinical cohort. The study was conducted in China and was registered as a clinical trial. A total of roughly 35 samples underwent TCR sequencing: approximately 13 from persistent and roughly 20 from newly diagnosed Graves' disease patients. Persistent Graves' disease patients were compared with newly diagnosed Graves' disease patients by peripheral blood TCR sequencing and RNA sequencing.

This specimen's time point label, per the study, means: persistent/refractory GD, antithyroid drugs over 5 years with positive TRAb. For both TCR sequencing and RNA sequencing, RNA was extracted from PBMCs using TRIzol. Graves' disease was diagnosed according to American Thyroid Association guidelines. Patients were recruited from an endocrinology department in Xi'an, China. From each patient, roughly 9 milliliters of peripheral blood was collected into an EDTA anticoagulant tube. Ficoll Paque Plus density gradient separation was used to isolate PBMCs, and no further T cell sorting was done. An Agilent 2100 Bioanalyzer and agarose gel were used to check RNA quality, while a NanoDrop 2000 measured RNA concentration. Trimming costs V 1 base and J 3 bases, and their ends lie 7 bases apart. The CDR3 sequence holds 14 residues, the cysteine and phenylalanine included. The DNA shown is the 42-base CDR3, in frame from base 1. CDR1 and CDR2, looked up from the germline V gene, are SGHRS and YFSETQ.

This clonotype has more than one count but fewer than ten. This clone's antigen is unknown. Per-base quality was not reported, and no clone a single base away is much larger than it. The method was multiplex PCR. The sequencer was an Illumina HiSeq 4000. CDR3 regions were amplified by Arm-PCR with iRepertoire HTBI primers to construct TCR beta libraries. Gel purification was performed on PCR products prior to sequencing. The study's processing was this. Gene usage analysis of CDR3 amino acid clonotypes used the 55 to 65 TRBV and some 13 TRBJ segments found across samples. COPE and FqMerger were used to merge the filtered high-quality paired reads into contigs. BLAST was used to align contigs to IMGT TRBV, TRBD and TRBJ reference genes, and CDR3 was defined according to IMGT. Any clonotype with a frequency above 0.1% was classified as a highly expanded clone. Shannon entropy was used to measure repertoire diversity, and the Gini coefficient was used to measure V-J evenness. A clonotype found in more than one individual was treated as public. TCRdb trimmed the raw reads at Q25, called clones with MiXCR and kept productive beta chains. Rows are unified per CDR3 protein, each entry keeping the most common DNA and genes. TCRdb, not the authors, supplied the V and J calls. The sample table holds 600,000 to 800,000 distinct CDR3 sequences, of which around 30% were seen once. The ten most abundant clones make up under 55% of the sample.

Paper-wide results and their limitations: Persistent patients shared more public clonotypes among themselves (around 3,000) than newly diagnosed patients did (over 950). Preferential use of TRBV28, TRBJ1-2 and TRBJ2-5 was observed in persistent disease, whereas TRBV20-1 and TRBJ2-1 were favored in newly diagnosed disease. Compared with newly diagnosed patients, persistent Graves' disease patients had lower TCR Shannon entropy and fewer highly expanded clones, which suggests clonal expansion. Sequencing and analysis were restricted to the TCR beta chain. The small sample size was acknowledged by the authors as a limitation that may reduce accuracy. The study examined only peripheral blood because the primary lesion, thyroid tissue, could not be accessed.

The source of this sequence is a female donor with Graves disease. The chain is made from TRBV5-1 and TRBJ1-4; the D gene is perhaps TRBD1, from 6 matching bases. Here the sequenced sample was peripheral blood mononuclear cells (PBMCs), taken when the disease was refractory, from a patient treated with antithyroid drugs. The sequenced DNA is TGCGCCAGCAGCTTGACAGGGCCTAATGAAAAACTGTTTTTT. Translated, this is CASSLTGPNEKLFF.